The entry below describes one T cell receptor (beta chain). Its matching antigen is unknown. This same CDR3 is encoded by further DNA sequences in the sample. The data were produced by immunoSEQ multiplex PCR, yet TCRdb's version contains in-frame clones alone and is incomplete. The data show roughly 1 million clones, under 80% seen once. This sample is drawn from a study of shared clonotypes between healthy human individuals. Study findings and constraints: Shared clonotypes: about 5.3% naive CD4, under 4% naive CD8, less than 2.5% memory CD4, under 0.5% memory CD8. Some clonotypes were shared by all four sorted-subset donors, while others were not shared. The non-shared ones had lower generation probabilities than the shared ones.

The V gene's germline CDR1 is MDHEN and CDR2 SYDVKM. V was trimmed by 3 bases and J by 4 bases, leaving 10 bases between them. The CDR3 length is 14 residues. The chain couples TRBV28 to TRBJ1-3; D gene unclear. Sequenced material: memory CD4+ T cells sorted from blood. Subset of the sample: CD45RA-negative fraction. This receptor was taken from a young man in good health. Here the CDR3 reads CASSLPGTGNTIYF. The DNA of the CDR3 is TGTGCCAGCAGTTTGCCAGGTACAGGAAACACCATATATTTT. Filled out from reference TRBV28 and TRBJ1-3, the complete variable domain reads DVKVTQSSRYLVKRTGEKVFLECVQDMDHENMFWYRQDPGLGLRLIYFSYDVKMKEKGDIPEGYSVSREKKERFSLILESASTNQTSMYLCASSLPGTGNTIYFGEGSWLTVV.